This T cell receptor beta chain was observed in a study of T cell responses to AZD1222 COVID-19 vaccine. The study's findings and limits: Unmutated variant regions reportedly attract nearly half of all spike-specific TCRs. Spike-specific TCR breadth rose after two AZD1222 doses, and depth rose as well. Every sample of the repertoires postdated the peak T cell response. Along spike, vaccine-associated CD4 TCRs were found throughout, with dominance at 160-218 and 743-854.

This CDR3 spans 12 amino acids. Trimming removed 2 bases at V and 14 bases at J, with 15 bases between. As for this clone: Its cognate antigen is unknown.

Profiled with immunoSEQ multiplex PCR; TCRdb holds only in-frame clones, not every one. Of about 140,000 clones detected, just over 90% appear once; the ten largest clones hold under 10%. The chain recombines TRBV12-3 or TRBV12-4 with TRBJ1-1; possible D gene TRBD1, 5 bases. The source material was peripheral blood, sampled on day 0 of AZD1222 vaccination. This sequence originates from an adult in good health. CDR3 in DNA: TGTGCCAGCAGTTTATGGGACCTAGACTGGTTCTTT. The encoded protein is CASSLWDLDWFF.